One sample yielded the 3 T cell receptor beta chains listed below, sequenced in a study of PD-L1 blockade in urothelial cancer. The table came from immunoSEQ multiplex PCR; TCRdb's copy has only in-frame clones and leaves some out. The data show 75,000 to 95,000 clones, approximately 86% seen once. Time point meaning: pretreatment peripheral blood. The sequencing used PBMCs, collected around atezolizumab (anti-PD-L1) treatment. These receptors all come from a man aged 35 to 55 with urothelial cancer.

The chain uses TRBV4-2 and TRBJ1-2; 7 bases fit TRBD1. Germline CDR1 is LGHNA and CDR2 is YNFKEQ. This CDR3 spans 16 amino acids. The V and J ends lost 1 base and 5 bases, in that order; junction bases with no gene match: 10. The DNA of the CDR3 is TGTGCCAGCAGCCAAGTAACCACAGGGGTTGGGTATGGCTACACCTTC. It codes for CASSQVTTGVGYGYTF.

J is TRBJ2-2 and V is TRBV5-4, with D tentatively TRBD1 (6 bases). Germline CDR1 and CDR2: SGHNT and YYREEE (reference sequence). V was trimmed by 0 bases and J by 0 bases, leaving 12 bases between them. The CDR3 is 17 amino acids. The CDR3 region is CASSLDPQGSNTGELFF. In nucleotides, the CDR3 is TGTGCCAGCAGCTTGGACCCACAGGGATCGAACACCGGGGAGCTGTTTTTT.

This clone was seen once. The CDR3 reads CASSTRDRGNIQYF. The CDR3 nucleotides are TGTGCCAGCAGCACGCGGGACAGGGGTAACATTCAGTACTTC. This rearrangement joins TRBV13 to TRBJ2-4; 10 bases are a match to TRBD1. V lost 5 bases, J lost 7 bases, and 5 bases stayed unmatched. Germline V CDR1 and CDR2: PRHDT, FYEKMQ (reference sequence). This CDR3 is built from 14 residues.